This T cell receptor (beta chain) stems from a study of T cells in Graves' hyperthyroidism and ophthalmopathy. Amplified TCR beta CDR3 regions came from RNA transcripts. The HTBI set primed first-round TCR CDR3 RT-PCR. TCRdb fed the multiplex PCR reads into MiXCR, producing one record per CDR3 protein. The sample carries roughly 500,000 distinct CDR3 sequences, 22% recorded once. Study-level points and caveats: Researchers found most expanded thyroid clonotypes above 0.001 in blood as well.

CDR3 length: 15 amino acids. J was trimmed by 6 bases and V by 3 bases; bases with no gene match: 5. Germline V CDR1 and CDR2: SGHTA, FQGNSA. Worth noting for this clonotype: Its target is not known. A much larger clone is a single base away; this may be a read error.

Each diagnosis drew on symptoms, thyroxine, TRAb, thyroid ultrasound and orbital computed tomography findings. The TCR sequence derives from a woman in her seventies with Graves' ophthalmopathy. This chain connects TRBV7-2 to TRBJ1-5; 10 nucleotides align to TRBD1. The specimen was blood. The CDR3 reads CASSLERQGAQPQHF. DNA for the CDR3: TGTGCCAGCAGCTTGGAGCGACAGGGGGCTCAGCCCCAGCATTTT.